The 32 T cell receptor beta chains listed next were all sequenced from one sample in a study of T cells in women clearing cervical HPV infection. TCRdb's copy holds only in-frame clones and misses some; the assay was immunoSEQ multiplex PCR. The sample holds fewer than 30,000 clones. The material sequenced was blood buffy coat. These receptors all stem from a woman between 18 and 69 years old with a cervical HPV16 infection that either progressed to CIN3+ or cleared (not recorded which).

Comments on this clone: A read error may produce the germline difference seen at one junction end. The read ends 3 residues before the CDR3 terminus; that terminus is restored from the germline J gene. The rearrangement joins TRBV5-1 to TRBJ1-4; D is uncertain. This CDR3 has 13 residues. Germline CDR1 SGHRS, CDR2 YFSETQ. The sequenced part of the CDR3 DNA is TGCGCCAGCAGGAGGACGGGGAATGAAATA. It encodes CASRRTGNEI. The full CDR3 sequence reads CASRRTGNEILFF.

About this clone: The CDR3 end falls 3 residues outside the read, so it is completed with the germline J gene. The V gene is TRBV5-4, the J gene TRBJ1-4, with 8 bases aligning to TRBD1. CDR1 SGHNT and CDR2 YYREEE come from the germline V gene (reference sequence). CDR3 length equals 16 residues. J gave up 7 bases and V 5 bases, and 13 bases lay outside the gene matches. The covered CDR3 bases are TGTGCCAGCAGTGTGATGGGCCCACAGGGGGGTGAAAAA. This encodes CASSVMGPQGGEK. The entire CDR3 sequence reads CASSVMGPQGGEKLFF.

In the case of this clone: The read ends 3 residues before the CDR3 terminus; that terminus is restored from the germline J gene. The chain has TRBV29-1 and TRBJ2-5; 9 nucleotides match TRBD1. J lost 2 bases, V lost 7 bases, and 5 bases had no gene match. The CDR3 contains 13 residues. CDR1 SQVTM and CDR2 ANQGSEA come from the germline V gene. The covered CDR3 bases are TGCAGCGCCGACGGACAGGGGCAAGAGACC. This encodes CSADGQGQET. The complete CDR3 reads CSADGQGQETQYF.

Partial CDR3 DNA: TGTGCCAGCAGTGAAGCAGGCGGGGGCGTTCAAGAGACC. It translates to CASSEAGGGVQET. The CDR3 as a whole reads CASSEAGGGVQETQYF. V gene TRBV6-1 combines with J gene TRBJ2-5; the D gene is possibly TRBD2 (7 bases). The read stops 3 residues short of the end of the CDR3; the missing end is completed from the germline J gene. This CDR3 is 16 amino acids long. Germline V gene data show CDR1 as MNHNS and CDR2 as SASEGT. Trimming left V 0 bases short and J 2 bases short, with 13 bases between.

A remark on this clone: With the read ending 3 residues before the CDR3 end, the germline J gene is used to fill in that end. The chain employs TRBV6-2 or TRBV6-3 and TRBJ2-5, with 9 bases matching TRBD1. V lost 4 bases and J lost 4; bases outside the gene matches: 7. Germline V lookup: CDR1 MNHEY, CDR2 SVGEGT. CDR3 length: 15 amino acids. CDR3 loop: CASSSGTGTVETQYF. Partial CDR3 DNA: TGTGCCAGCAGTTCAGGGACAGGGACCGTAGAGACC.

Of note for this clone: The read ends 3 residues shy of where the CDR3 ends; the end is completed using the germline J gene. The rearrangement joins TRBV10-3 to TRBJ2-5; TRBD2 matches 8 bases. Germline V gene lookup returns CDR1 ENHRY and CDR2 SYGVKD. With V trimmed by 11 bases and J by 0 bases, 5 bases remained unmatched. CDR3 length: 13 amino acids. The part of the CDR3 DNA that was read is TGTGCCTCGGGAGGGGAGTACCAAGAGACC. Residues: CASGGEYQET. The complete CDR3 protein is CASGGEYQETQYF.

Comment on this clone: From the germline J gene comes the end of the CDR3, since the read stops 3 residues before it. The sample contains more than one DNA sequence encoding this CDR3. The J gene is TRBJ1-1, the V gene TRBV7-9, with 7 bases that match TRBD1. From germline, CDR1 is SEHNR and CDR2 FQNEAQ (reference sequence). The CDR3 covers 15 residues. Losses at the gene ends were 4 bases for V and 7 bases for J; bases not matched to a gene: 12. The CDR3 loop reads CASSSPLVGTDEAFF. The part of the CDR3 DNA that was read is TGTGCCAGCAGCTCGCCCCTAGTGGGGACAGATGAA.

In regard to this clone: Read coverage stops 3 residues before the CDR3 terminus; the germline J gene supplies the remainder. This chain connects TRBV7-8 to TRBJ2-5; D remains ambiguous. The CDR3 length is 14 residues. Trimming stripped 2 bases from V and 5 bases from J, with 12 bases between. Germline V gene lookup returns CDR1 SGHVS and CDR2 FQNEAQ. The sequenced part of the CDR3 DNA is TGTGCCAGCAGCTTACTTAGTCTAGTTGAGACC. It yields the protein CASSLLSLVET. The whole CDR3 sequence is CASSLLSLVETQYF. The full variable domain, its missing parts supplied by reference TRBV7-8 and TRBJ2-5, is GAGVSQSPRYKVAKRGQDVALRCDPISGHVSLFWYQQALGQGPEFLTYFQNEAQLDKSGLPSDRFFAERPEGSVSTLKIQRTQQEDSAVYLCASSLLSLVETQYFGPGTRLLVL.

Details on this clone: The CDR3 is cut off 3 residues early in the read; its end comes from the germline J gene. The rearrangement joins TRBV27 to TRBJ2-7, with TRBD1 as a possible D gene (5 bases). Germline V gene sequence: CDR1 MNHEY, CDR2 SMNVEV (reference sequence). The CDR3 spans 14 residues. V was clipped by 1 base and J by 2 bases, with 9 bases between them. The CDR3 sequence is CASSLFPGPYEQYF. The sequenced part of the CDR3 DNA is TGTGCCAGCAGTTTATTCCCAGGGCCCTACGAG.

In the case of this clone: The CDR3 end falls 3 residues outside the read, so it is completed with the germline J gene. The genes are TRBV4-1 and TRBJ2-5; 9 bases are a match to TRBD2. Per the germline V gene, CDR1 is MGHRA and CDR2 is YSYEKL. The CDR3 sequence is 15 residues long. J gave up 5 bases and V 1 base, and 5 bases lay outside the gene matches. CDR3 DNA (partial): TGCGCCAGCAGCCAAGGCGGGGGGGCCGGGGAGACC. Its protein is CASSQGGGAGET. The entire CDR3 sequence reads CASSQGGGAGETQYF.

About this clone itself: The read gets to within 3 residues of the CDR3 end, and the germline J gene fills in the rest. J is TRBJ2-3 and V is TRBV7-2, with 7 bases that match TRBD2. This CDR3 region has 14 residues. Germline loops: CDR1 SGHTA, CDR2 FQGNSA. The sequenced CDR3 bases are TGTGCCAGCAGCTTATGGGGGGAGGGAGAGACG. Its translation is CASSLWGEGET. The entire CDR3 sequence reads CASSLWGEGETQYF.

The CDR3 loop reads CASSFTANTEAFF. The DNA read from the CDR3 is TGTGCCAGCTCATTTACAGCGAACACTGAA. The chain is built from TRBV18 and TRBJ1-1; D gene ambiguous. The CDR3 end lies 3 residues beyond the end of the read and is filled in from the germline J gene. This CDR3 is built from 13 residues. Trimming removed 5 bases from V and 1 base from J, with 8 bases in between. CDR1 and CDR2 (germline): KGHSH, LQKENI.

The part of the CDR3 DNA that was read is TGTGCCAGCAGCTTGTCAACAGGGGCGGCCGAG. It specifies CASSLSTGAAE. The CDR3, in full, reads CASSLSTGAAEQYF. The chain uses TRBV7-8 and TRBJ2-7; 7 positions match TRBD1. The read stops 3 residues short of the end of the CDR3; the missing end is completed from the germline J gene. V lost 3 bases and J lost 6; bases outside the gene matches: 8. CDR3 length: 14 amino acids. Germline V lookup: CDR1 SGHVS, CDR2 FQNEAQ.

Notes on this clone: The sequenced fragment ends 3 residues before the CDR3 boundary, so the rest is inferred from the germline J gene. The chain combines TRBV7-9 with TRBJ2-7, with 7 bases matching TRBD2. From germline, CDR1 is SEHNR and CDR2 FQNEAQ (reference sequence). V trimming: 5 bases; J trimming: 3 bases; junction bases outside the gene matches: 7. There are 14 residues in the CDR3. Partial CDR3 DNA: TGTGCCAGCAGCACCCAAGGGGAGGGCTACGAG. As protein: CASSTQGEGYE. The whole CDR3 sequence reads CASSTQGEGYEQYF. Drawing the rest from reference TRBV7-9 and TRBJ2-7, the complete variable domain is DTGVSQNPRHKITKRGQNVTFRCDPISEHNRLYWYRQTLGQGPEFLTYFQNEAQLEKSRLLSDRFSAERPKGSFSTLEIQRTEQGDSAMYLCASSTQGEGYEQYFGPGTRLTVT.

In regard to this clone: Sequencing ends 3 residues short of the CDR3 end; the germline J gene provides the rest. The chain carries TRBV20-1 and TRBJ2-3; 12 bases map to TRBD2. There are 14 residues in the CDR3. In germline, CDR1 is DFQATT, CDR2 SNEGSKA (reference sequence). The CDR3 region is CSATSGGAEETQYF. The CDR3 DNA, read in part, is TGCAGTGCTACTAGCGGGGGGGCGGAGGAGACG.

A word on this clone: The read gets to within 3 residues of the CDR3 end, and the germline J gene fills in the rest. This chain links TRBV19 with TRBJ2-1, with unresolved D. The V gene's germline CDR1 is LNHDA and CDR2 SQIVND (reference sequence). Deletions cut 3 bases from V and 4 bases from J, with 10 bases between. The CDR3 runs to 14 residues. CDR3 loop: CASSILDRYNEQFF. Partial CDR3 DNA: TGTGCCAGTAGTATCCTAGATCGGTACAATGAG.

Concerning this clone itself: The read falls 3 residues short of the CDR3 end, and the missing part is taken from the germline J gene. J is TRBJ1-4 and V is TRBV7-9; 7 bases line up with TRBD1. The CDR3 totals 15 residues. Germline V lookup: CDR1 SEHNR, CDR2 FQNEAQ (reference sequence). The V and J ends lost 4 bases and 8 bases, in that order; junction bases with no gene match: 10. The DNA read from the CDR3 is TGTGCCAGCAGCTACAACAGGGGTGTCGGGGAAAAA. Protein product: CASSYNRGVGEK. The whole CDR3 protein is CASSYNRGVGEKLFF. Using reference TRBV7-9 and TRBJ1-4 for the parts outside the CDR3, the full variable domain is DTGVSQNPRHKITKRGQNVTFRCDPISEHNRLYWYRQTLGQGPEFLTYFQNEAQLEKSRLLSDRFSAERPKGSFSTLEIQRTEQGDSAMYLCASSYNRGVGEKLFFGSGTQLSVL.

As to this clone: The read ends 3 residues before the CDR3 terminus; that terminus is restored from the germline J gene. The chain uses TRBV6-2 or TRBV6-3 and TRBJ1-2; D perhaps matches TRBD1 (6 bases). This CDR3 comprises 14 residues. Trimming pared 2 bases from V and 2 bases from J, leaving 9 bases between. From germline, CDR1 is MNHEY and CDR2 SVGEGT. CDR3 DNA, as far as it was read: TGTGCCAGCAGTTACCAAACAGGGAACTATGGC. This gives the protein CASSYQTGNYG. The whole CDR3 reads CASSYQTGNYGYTF.

A remark on this clone: The sequenced fragment ends 3 residues before the CDR3 boundary, so the rest is inferred from the germline J gene. This chain joins TRBV20-1 and TRBJ2-3, with 10 bases fitting TRBD2. The CDR3 runs to 16 residues. Germline CDR1 and CDR2: DFQATT and SNEGSKA (reference sequence). Partial CDR3 DNA: TGCAGTGCCGCAGCGGGAGGGGTAGGAAGCAATCAGCCG. Protein: CSAAAGGVGSNQP. The whole CDR3 sequence is CSAAAGGVGSNQPQYF.

With regard to this clone: The read is 3 residues too short to cover the CDR3 end, so that end is filled in from the germline J gene. V is TRBV5-1 and J is TRBJ2-7; tentatively, D is TRBD1 (7 bases). Germline-derived CDR1 and CDR2 are SGHRS and YFSETQ. The CDR3 length is 14 residues. The V and J ends lost 0 bases and 5 bases respectively, with 12 bases between them. Partial CDR3 DNA: TGCGCCAGCAGCTTGGAAGGGGGCGGGGACGAG. Its protein product is CASSLEGGGDE. In full, the CDR3 is CASSLEGGGDEQYF.

Notes on this clone: The read gets to within 3 residues of the CDR3 end, and the germline J gene fills in the rest. The V and J genes are TRBV7-2 and TRBJ2-7, with D hard to call. This CDR3 comprises 13 residues. V lost 5 bases, J lost 3 bases, and 11 bases lay in between. Germline assignment: CDR1 SGHTA and CDR2 FQGNSA. CDR3 sequence reads: CASSLGGVYEQYF. The covered CDR3 bases are TGTGCCAGCAGCCTCGGCGGAGTCTACGAG.

For this clone: From the germline J gene comes the end of the CDR3, since the read stops 3 residues before it. The genes are TRBV5-1 and TRBJ2-3; TRBD1 matches 7 bases. V lost 4 bases, J lost 1 base, and 6 bases stayed unmatched. Looked up from germline, CDR1 is SGHRS and CDR2 is YFSETQ. The CDR3 runs to 15 residues. CDR3 bases read: TGCGCCAGCAGCGGGGGACAGTCGCGCACAGATACG. This codes for CASSGGQSRTDT. The full CDR3 sequence reads CASSGGQSRTDTQYF. Drawing the rest from reference TRBV5-1 and TRBJ2-3, the complete variable domain is KAGVTQTPRYLIKTRGQQVTLSCSPISGHRSVSWYQQTPGQGLQFLFEYFSETQRNKGNFPGRFSGRQFSNSRSEMNVSTLELGDSALYLCASSGGQSRTDTQYFGPGTRLTVL.

Regarding this clone: The read ends 3 residues early relative to the CDR3; the germline J gene fills the gap. The chain has TRBV5-1 and TRBJ1-3; D is undetermined. Trimming stripped 5 bases from V and 0 bases from J, with 9 bases between. The V gene's germline CDR1 is SGHRS and CDR2 YFSETQ. The CDR3 totals 14 residues. The CDR3 bases that were read are TGCGCCAGCAGGCCCGCTAGCTCTGGAAACACC. Translated, it gives CASRPASSGNT. The whole CDR3 protein reads CASRPASSGNTIYF. The complete variable domain, with remaining parts taken from reference TRBV5-1 and TRBJ1-3, reads KAGVTQTPRYLIKTRGQQVTLSCSPISGHRSVSWYQQTPGQGLQFLFEYFSETQRNKGNFPGRFSGRQFSNSRSEMNVSTLELGDSALYLCASRPASSGNTIYFGEGSWLTVV.

For this clone: With the read ending 3 residues before the CDR3 end, the germline J gene is used to fill in that end. The chain has TRBV30 and TRBJ2-3; possible D gene TRBD2, 5 bases. This CDR3 is 15 amino acids long. CDR1 GTSNPN and CDR2 SVGIG come from the germline V gene (reference sequence). The chain's CDR3 is CAWTRGLDFQETQYF. Partial CDR3 DNA: TGTGCCTGGACACGGGGTTTGGACTTCCAAGAGACG.

Regarding this clone: The CDR3 end is not reached by the read, which stops 3 residues before it; the germline J gene fills it in. This chain links TRBV20-1 with TRBJ2-6; D is possibly TRBD1 (6 bases). The CDR3 loop spans 14 amino acids. V lost 6 bases and J lost 0, with 9 bases in between. Germline loops: CDR1 DFQATT, CDR2 SNEGSKA (reference sequence). Incomplete CDR3 DNA: TGCAGTGCCCGACAGGCCTCTGGGGCCAACGTC. Translated: CSARQASGANV. The entire CDR3 sequence reads CSARQASGANVLTF.

About this clone itself: The sequence runs out 3 residues before the end of the CDR3; the remainder is reconstructed from the germline J gene. J is TRBJ2-3 and V is TRBV6-2 or TRBV6-3; possible D gene TRBD2, 6 bases. This CDR3 comprises 13 residues. CDR1 and CDR2 from the germline V gene are MNHEY and SVGEGT. V was trimmed by 4 bases and J by 2 bases, leaving 7 bases between them. The CDR3 spells CASSWDSTDTQYF. CDR3 DNA (partial): TGTGCCAGCAGTTGGGACTCCACAGATACG.

A note on this clone: The read comes to an end 3 residues before the CDR3 does, leaving the germline J gene to fill in the end. The chain is built from TRBV19 and TRBJ1-4, with 7 bases lining up with TRBD1. CDR3 length equals 12 residues. Per germline, CDR1 LNHDA and CDR2 SQIVND (reference sequence). V was clipped by 9 bases and J by 7 bases; unmatched bases: 5. CDR3 amino acids: CARGQSLEKLFF. The CDR3 bases that were read are TGTGCCAGGGGACAGAGTCTTGAAAAA.

This clone ranks as medium-sized in terms of frequency. The read terminates 3 residues ahead of where the CDR3 ends, so the germline J gene completes it. This rearrangement joins TRBV6-2 or TRBV6-3 to TRBJ2-4; 9 nucleotides align to TRBD2. The CDR3 covers 15 residues. CDR1 MNHEY and CDR2 SVGEGT come from the germline V gene. The sequenced part of the CDR3 DNA is TGTGCCAGCAGCCTGCGGGGGGGCGGACGGGAGACT. This codes for CASSLRGGGRET. Given in full, the CDR3 is CASSLRGGGRETQYF.

With respect to this clone: The read comes to an end 3 residues before the CDR3 does, leaving the germline J gene to fill in the end. The rearrangement links TRBV18 to TRBJ1-5; TRBD1 aligns across 9 bases. Germline V CDR1 and CDR2: KGHSH, LQKENI. Trimming at V came to 3 bases and at J to 3 bases, leaving 6 bases not matched to a gene. The CDR3 covers 16 residues. CDR3 DNA (partial): TGTGCCAGCTCACCGCAAGGGACAGGGTTCAATCAGCCC. Residues: CASSPQGTGFNQP. The full CDR3 reads CASSPQGTGFNQPQHF. Looking up the rest from reference TRBV18 and TRBJ1-5 gives the full variable domain: NAGVMQNPRHLVRRRGQEARLRCSPMKGHSHVYWYRQLPEEGLKFMVYLQKENIIDESGMPKERFSAEFPKEGPSILRIQQVVRGDSAAYFCASSPQGTGFNQPQHFGDGTRLSIL.

Concerning this clone itself: The sequence runs out 3 residues before the end of the CDR3; the remainder is reconstructed from the germline J gene. This chain links TRBV20-1 with TRBJ2-7, with TRBD1 matching over 12 bases. V was clipped by 6 bases and J by 4 bases; unmatched bases: 7. This CDR3 has 14 residues. CDR1 and CDR2 from the germline V gene are DFQATT and SNEGSKA (reference sequence). The chain's CDR3 is CSADGTGGLYEQYF. The CDR3 DNA, read in part, is TGCAGTGCGGATGGGACAGGGGGCTTATACGAG.

Points on this clone: The CDR3 extends 3 residues past the end of the read, so its final part is completed from the germline J gene. The chain uses TRBV29-1 and TRBJ2-5; tentative D call: TRBD1 (5 bases). There are 17 residues in the CDR3. Trimming left V 2 bases short and J 1 base short, with 20 bases between. Germline V CDR1 and CDR2: SQVTM, ANQGSEA. CDR3 DNA, as far as it was read: TGCAGCGTTGAAAGGGGTGGCGACAGCCGACGCCAAGAGACC. Protein product: CSVERGGDSRRQET. The entire CDR3 is CSVERGGDSRRQETQYF.

In regard to this clone: The CDR3 extends 3 residues past the end of the read, so its final part is completed from the germline J gene. V usage is TRBV2 and J usage is TRBJ2-7; perhaps TRBD1 as D (6 bases). CDR1 is SNHLY, CDR2 FYNNEI, per germline. Trimming removed 2 bases from V and 2 bases from J, with 7 bases in between. The CDR3 contains 13 residues. The part of the CDR3 DNA that was read is TGTGCCAGCAGTGAAAACAGGGCCTACGAG. Translated: CASSENRAYE. The whole CDR3 protein is CASSENRAYEQYF.